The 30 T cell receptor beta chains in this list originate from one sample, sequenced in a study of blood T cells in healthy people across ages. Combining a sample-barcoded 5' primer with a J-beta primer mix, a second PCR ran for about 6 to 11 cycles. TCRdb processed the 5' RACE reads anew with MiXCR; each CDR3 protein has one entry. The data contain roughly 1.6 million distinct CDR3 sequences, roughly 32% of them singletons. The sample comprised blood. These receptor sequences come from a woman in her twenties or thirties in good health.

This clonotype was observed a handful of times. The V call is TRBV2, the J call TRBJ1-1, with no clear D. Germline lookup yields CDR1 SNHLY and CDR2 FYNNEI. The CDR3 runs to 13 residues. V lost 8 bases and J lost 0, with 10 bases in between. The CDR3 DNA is TGTGCCAGCGGTAAAACAATGAACACTGAAGCTTTCTTT. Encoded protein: CASGKTMNTEAFF.

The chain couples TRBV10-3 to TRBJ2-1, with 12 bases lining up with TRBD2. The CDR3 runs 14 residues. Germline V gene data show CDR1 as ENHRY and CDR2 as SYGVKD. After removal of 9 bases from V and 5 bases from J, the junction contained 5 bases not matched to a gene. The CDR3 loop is CAIRLAGENNEQFF. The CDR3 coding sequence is TGTGCCATACGACTAGCGGGAGAAAACAATGAGCAGTTCTTC.

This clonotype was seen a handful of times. CDR3 nucleotide sequence: TGTGCCAGTAGTATAGACAGTCTTAATAGCAATCAGCCCCAGCATTTT. It is translated as CASSIDSLNSNQPQHF. The rearrangement links TRBV19 to TRBJ1-5; no firm D call. CDR1 is LNHDA, CDR2 SQIVND, per germline (reference sequence). There are 16 residues in the CDR3. V was trimmed by 0 bases and J by 0 bases, leaving 9 bases between them.

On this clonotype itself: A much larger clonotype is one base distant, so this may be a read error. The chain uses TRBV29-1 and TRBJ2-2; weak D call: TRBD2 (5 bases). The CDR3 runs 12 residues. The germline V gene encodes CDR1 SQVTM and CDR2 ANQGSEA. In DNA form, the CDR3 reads TGCAGCGCTCTGACATTCACCGGGGAGCGGTTTTTT. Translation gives CSALTFTGERFF.

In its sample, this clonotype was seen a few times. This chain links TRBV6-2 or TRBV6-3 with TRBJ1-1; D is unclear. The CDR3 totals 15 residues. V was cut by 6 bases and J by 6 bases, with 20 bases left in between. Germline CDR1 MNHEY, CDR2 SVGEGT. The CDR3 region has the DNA TGTGCCAGCAGCTCGCCCGAGAGGGTAGGCGCTGAAGCTTTCTTT. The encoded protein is CASSSPERVGAEAFF.

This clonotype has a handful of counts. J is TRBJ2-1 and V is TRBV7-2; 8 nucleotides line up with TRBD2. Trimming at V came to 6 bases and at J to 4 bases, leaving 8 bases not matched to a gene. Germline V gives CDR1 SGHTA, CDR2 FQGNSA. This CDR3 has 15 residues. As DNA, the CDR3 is TGTGCCAGCAGGTTTAGCGGGGCCCGATACAATGAGCAGTTCTTC. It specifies CASRFSGARYNEQFF.

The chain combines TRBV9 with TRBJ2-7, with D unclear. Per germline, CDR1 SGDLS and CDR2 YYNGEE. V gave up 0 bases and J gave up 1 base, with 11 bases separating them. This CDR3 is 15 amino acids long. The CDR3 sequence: CASSVVDSQSYEQYF. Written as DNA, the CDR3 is TGTGCCAGCAGCGTAGTTGACTCCCAGTCCTACGAGCAGTACTTC.

CDR3 sequence: CASSELSGYTF. The CDR3 DNA is TGTGCCAGCAGTGAACTGTCCGGCTACACCTTC. The V call is TRBV2, the J call TRBJ1-2; D is unclear. V was clipped by 2 bases and J by 8 bases, with 6 bases between them. This CDR3 has 11 amino acids. Germline-derived CDR1 and CDR2 are SNHLY and FYNNEI.

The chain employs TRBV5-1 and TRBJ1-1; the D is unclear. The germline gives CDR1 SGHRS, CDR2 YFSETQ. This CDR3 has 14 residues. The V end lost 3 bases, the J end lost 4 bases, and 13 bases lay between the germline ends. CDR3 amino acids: CASSSSALGTEAFF. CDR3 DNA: TGCGCCAGCAGCTCCTCTGCCTTGGGCACTGAAGCTTTCTTT.

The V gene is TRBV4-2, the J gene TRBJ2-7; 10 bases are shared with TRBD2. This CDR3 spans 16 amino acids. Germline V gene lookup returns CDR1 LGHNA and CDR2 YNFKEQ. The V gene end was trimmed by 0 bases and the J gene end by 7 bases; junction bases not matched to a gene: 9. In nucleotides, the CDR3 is TGTGCCAGCAGCCAAGATTTAGCGGGGGGAGACTGGGAGCAGTACTTC. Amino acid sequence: CASSQDLAGGDWEQYF.

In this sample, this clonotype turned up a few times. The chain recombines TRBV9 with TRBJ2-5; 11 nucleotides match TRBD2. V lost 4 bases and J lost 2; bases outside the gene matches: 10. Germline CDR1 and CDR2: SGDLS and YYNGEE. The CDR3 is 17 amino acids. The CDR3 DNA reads TGTGCCAGCAGCCCCGGGTGGACTAGCGGGTTACAAGAGACCCAGTACTTC. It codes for CASSPGWTSGLQETQYF. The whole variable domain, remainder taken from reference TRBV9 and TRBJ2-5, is DSGVTQTPKHLITATGQRVTLRCSPRSGDLSVYWYQQSLDQGLQFLIQYYNGEERAKGNILERFSAQQFPDLHSELNLSSLELGDSALYFCASSPGWTSGLQETQYFGPGTRLLVL.

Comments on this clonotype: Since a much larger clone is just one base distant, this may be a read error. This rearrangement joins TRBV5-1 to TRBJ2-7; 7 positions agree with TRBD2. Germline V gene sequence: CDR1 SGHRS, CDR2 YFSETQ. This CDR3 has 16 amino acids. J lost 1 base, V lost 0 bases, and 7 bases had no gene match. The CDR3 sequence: CASSLATSRRSYEQYF. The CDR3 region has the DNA TGCGCCAGCAGCTTGGCGACTAGCAGGAGATCCTACGAGCAGTACTTC.

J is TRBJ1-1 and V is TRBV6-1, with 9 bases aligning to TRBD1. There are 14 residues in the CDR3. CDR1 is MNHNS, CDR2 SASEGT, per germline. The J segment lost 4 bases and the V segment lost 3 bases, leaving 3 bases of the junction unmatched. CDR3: CASSDRQGGTEAFF. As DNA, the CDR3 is TGTGCCAGCAGTGACCGACAGGGGGGCACTGAAGCTTTCTTT.

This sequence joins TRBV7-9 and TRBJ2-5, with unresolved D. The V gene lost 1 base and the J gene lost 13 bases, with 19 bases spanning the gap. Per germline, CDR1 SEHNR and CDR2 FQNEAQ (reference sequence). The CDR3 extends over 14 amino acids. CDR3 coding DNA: TGTGCCAGCAGCTTAGTTCCAGACTCCTACGAGCGGTACTTC. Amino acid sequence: CASSLVPDSYERYF.

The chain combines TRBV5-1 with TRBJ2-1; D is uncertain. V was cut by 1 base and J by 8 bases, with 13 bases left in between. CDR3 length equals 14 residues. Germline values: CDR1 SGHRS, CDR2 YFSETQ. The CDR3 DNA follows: TGCGCCAGCAGCTTGACCTATCTCGACGATGAGCAGTTCTTC. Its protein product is CASSLTYLDDEQFF.

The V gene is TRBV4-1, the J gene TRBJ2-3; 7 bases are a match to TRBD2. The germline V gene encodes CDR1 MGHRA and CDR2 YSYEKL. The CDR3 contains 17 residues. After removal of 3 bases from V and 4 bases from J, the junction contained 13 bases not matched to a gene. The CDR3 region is CASSHFVAGAGSDTQYF. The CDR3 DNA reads TGCGCCAGCAGCCACTTTGTTGCGGGAGCGGGCTCAGATACGCAGTATTTT.

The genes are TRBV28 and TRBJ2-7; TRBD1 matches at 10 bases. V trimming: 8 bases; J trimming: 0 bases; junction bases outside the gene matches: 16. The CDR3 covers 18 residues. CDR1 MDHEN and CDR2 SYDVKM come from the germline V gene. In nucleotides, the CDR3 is TGTGCCAGCCGAAAGGGGGACAGGGGCCAAACTTACTCCTACGAGCAGTACTTC. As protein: CASRKGDRGQTYSYEQYF. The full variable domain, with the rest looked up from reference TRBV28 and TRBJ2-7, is DVKVTQSSRYLVKRTGEKVFLECVQDMDHENMFWYRQDPGLGLRLIYFSYDVKMKEKGDIPEGYSVSREKKERFSLILESASTNQTSMYLCASRKGDRGQTYSYEQYFGPGTRLTVT.

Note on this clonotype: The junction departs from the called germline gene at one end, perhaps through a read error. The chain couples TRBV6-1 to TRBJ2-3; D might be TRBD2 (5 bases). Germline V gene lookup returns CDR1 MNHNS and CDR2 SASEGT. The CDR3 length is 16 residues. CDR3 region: CASSEVLVNLGDTRYF. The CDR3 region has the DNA TGTGCCAGCAGTGAAGTCTTAGTTAATTTGGGAGATACGCGGTATTTT.

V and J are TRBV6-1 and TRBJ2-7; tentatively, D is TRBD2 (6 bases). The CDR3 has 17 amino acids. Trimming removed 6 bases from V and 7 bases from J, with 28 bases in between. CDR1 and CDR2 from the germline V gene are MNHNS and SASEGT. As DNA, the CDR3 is TGTGCCAGCAGCCCTACCCTAGCGTCGCGCTCCTACAATGAGCAGTACTTC. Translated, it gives CASSPTLASRSYNEQYF.

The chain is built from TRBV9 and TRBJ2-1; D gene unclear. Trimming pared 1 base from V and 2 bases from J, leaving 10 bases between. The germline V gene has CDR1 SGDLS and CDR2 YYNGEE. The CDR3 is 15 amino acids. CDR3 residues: CASSVNSETYNEQFF. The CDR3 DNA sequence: TGTGCCAGCAGCGTAAATTCTGAGACCTACAATGAGCAGTTCTTC.

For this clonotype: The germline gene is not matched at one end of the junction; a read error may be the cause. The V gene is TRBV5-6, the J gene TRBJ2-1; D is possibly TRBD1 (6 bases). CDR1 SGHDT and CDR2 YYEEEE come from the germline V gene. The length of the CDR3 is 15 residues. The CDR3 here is CANSFQGSTADEQFF. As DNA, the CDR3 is TGTGCCAACAGCTTTCAGGGGTCCACCGCGGATGAGCAGTTCTTC. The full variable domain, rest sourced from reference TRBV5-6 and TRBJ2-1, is DAGVTQSPTHLIKTRGQQVTLRCSPKSGHDTVSWYQQALGQGPQFIFQYYEEEERQRGNFPDRFSGHQFPNYSSELNVNALLLGDSALYLCANSFQGSTADEQFFGPGTRLTVL.

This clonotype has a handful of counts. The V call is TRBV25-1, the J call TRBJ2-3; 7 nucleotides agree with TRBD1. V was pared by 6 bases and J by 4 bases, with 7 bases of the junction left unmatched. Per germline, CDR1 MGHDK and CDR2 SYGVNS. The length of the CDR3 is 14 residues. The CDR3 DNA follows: TGTGCCAGCAGCAGGGGGTACGGAGCAGATACGCAGTATTTT. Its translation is CASSRGYGADTQYF. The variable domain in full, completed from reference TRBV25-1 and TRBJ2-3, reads EADIYQTPRYLVIGTGKKITLECSQTMGHDKMYWYQQDPGMELHLIHYSYGVNSTEKGDLSSESTVSRIRTEHFPLTLESARPSHTSQYLCASSRGYGADTQYFGPGTRLTVL.

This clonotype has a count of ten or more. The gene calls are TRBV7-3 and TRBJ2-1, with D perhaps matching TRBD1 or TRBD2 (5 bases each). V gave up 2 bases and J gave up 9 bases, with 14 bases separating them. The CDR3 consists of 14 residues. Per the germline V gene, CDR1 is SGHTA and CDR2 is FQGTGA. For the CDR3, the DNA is TGTGCCAGCAGCTTAGCCAGGGAGATTGGTGAGCAGTTCTTC. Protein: CASSLAREIGEQFF.

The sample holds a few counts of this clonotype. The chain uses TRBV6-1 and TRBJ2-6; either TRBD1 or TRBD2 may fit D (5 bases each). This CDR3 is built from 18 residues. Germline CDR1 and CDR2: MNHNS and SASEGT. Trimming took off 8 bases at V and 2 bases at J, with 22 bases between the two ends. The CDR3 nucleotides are TGTGCCAGCCAGACTGTCCCGGGACGGGGCCCTGGGGCCAACGTCCTGACTTTC. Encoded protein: CASQTVPGRGPGANVLTF.

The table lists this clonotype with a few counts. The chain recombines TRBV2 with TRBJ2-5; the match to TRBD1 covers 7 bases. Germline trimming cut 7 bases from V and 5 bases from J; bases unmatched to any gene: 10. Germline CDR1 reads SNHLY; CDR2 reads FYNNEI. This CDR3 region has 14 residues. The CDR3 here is CASNTHRGLETQYF. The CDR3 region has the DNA TGTGCCAGCAACACTCACAGGGGTTTGGAGACCCAGTACTTC.

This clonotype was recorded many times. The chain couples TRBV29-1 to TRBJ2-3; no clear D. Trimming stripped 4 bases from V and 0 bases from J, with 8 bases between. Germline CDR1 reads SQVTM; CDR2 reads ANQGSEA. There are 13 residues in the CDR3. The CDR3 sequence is CSVGPGSTDTQYF. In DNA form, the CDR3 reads TGCAGCGTTGGTCCGGGTAGCACAGATACGCAGTATTTT.

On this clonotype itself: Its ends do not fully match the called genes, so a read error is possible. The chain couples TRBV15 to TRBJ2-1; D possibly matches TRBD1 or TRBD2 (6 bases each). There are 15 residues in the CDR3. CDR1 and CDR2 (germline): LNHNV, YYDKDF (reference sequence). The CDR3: CASSRARGGGNEQFF. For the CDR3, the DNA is TGTGCCTCCAGCAGAGCCAGGGGAGGTGGAAATGAGCAGTTCTTC.

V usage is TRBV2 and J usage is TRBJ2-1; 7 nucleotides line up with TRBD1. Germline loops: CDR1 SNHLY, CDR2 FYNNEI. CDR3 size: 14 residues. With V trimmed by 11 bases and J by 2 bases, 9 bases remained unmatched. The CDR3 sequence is CAVKTGQAYNEQFF. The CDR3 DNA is TGTGCCGTAAAGACAGGGCAGGCCTACAATGAGCAGTTCTTC.

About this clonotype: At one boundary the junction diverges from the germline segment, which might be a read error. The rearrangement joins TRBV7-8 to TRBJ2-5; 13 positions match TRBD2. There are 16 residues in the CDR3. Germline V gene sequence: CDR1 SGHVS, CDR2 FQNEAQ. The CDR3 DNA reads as TGTGTCAGCAGCCTAGATCGGACTAGCGGGAGCGAGACCCAGTACTTC. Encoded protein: CVSSLDRTSGSETQYF.

The CDR3 nucleotides read TGCGCCAGCAGCCCGGACGTTGCGGCCAGGCGGAACACTGAAGCTTTCTTT. Translating it yields CASSPDVAARRNTEAFF. This rearrangement joins TRBV5-1 to TRBJ1-1; unclear D gene. This CDR3 comprises 17 residues. Germline V CDR1 and CDR2: SGHRS, YFSETQ. V was pared by 4 bases and J by 1 base, with 20 bases between. Filled out from reference TRBV5-1 and TRBJ1-1, the complete variable domain reads KAGVTQTPRYLIKTRGQQVTLSCSPISGHRSVSWYQQTPGQGLQFLFEYFSETQRNKGNFPGRFSGRQFSNSRSEMNVSTLELGDSALYLCASSPDVAARRNTEAFFGQGTRLTVV.